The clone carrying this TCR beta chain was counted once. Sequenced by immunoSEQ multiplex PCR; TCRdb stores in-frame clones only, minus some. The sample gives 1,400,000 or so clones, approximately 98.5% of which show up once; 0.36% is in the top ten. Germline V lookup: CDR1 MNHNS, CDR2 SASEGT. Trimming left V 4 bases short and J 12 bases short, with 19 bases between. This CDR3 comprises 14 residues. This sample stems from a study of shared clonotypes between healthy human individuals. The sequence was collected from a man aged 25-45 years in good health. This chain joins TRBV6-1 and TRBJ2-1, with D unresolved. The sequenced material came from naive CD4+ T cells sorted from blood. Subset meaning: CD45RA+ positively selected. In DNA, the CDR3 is TGTGCCAGCAGTGGACCGGGCCTACCAGACCTGCAGTTCTTC. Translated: CASSGPGLPDLQFF.